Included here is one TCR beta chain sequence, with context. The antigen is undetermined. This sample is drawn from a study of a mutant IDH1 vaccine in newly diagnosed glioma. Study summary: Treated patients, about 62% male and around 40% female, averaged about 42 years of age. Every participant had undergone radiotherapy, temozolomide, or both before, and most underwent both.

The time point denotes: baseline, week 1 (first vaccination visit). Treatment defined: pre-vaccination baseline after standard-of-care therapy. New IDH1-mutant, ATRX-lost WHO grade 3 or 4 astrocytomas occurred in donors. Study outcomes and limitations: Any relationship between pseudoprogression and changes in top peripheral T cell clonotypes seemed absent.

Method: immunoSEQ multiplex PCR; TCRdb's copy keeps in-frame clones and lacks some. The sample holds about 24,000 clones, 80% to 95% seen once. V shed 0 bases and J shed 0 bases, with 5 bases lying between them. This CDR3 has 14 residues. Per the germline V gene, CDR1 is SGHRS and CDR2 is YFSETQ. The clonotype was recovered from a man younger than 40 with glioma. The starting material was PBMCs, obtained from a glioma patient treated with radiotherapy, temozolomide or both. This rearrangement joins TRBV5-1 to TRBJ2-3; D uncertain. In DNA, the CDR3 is TGCGCCAGCAGCTTGGAACTTAGCACAGATACGCAGTATTTT. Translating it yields CASSLELSTDTQYF.